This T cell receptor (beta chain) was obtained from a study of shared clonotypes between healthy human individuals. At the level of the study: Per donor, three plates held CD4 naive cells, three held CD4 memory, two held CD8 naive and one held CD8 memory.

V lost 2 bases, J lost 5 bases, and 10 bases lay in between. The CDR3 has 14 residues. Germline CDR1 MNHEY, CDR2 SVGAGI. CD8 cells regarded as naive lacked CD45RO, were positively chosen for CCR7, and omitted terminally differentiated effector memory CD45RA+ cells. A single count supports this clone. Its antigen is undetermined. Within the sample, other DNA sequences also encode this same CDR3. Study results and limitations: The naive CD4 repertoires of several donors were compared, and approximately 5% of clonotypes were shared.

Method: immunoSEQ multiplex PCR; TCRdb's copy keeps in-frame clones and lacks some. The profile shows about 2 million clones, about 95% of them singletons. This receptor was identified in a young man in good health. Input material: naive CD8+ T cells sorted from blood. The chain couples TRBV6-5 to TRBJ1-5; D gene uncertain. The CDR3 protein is CASSYREGYQPQHF. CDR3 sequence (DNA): TGTGCCAGCAGTTACCGGGAGGGTTATCAGCCCCAGCATTTT.